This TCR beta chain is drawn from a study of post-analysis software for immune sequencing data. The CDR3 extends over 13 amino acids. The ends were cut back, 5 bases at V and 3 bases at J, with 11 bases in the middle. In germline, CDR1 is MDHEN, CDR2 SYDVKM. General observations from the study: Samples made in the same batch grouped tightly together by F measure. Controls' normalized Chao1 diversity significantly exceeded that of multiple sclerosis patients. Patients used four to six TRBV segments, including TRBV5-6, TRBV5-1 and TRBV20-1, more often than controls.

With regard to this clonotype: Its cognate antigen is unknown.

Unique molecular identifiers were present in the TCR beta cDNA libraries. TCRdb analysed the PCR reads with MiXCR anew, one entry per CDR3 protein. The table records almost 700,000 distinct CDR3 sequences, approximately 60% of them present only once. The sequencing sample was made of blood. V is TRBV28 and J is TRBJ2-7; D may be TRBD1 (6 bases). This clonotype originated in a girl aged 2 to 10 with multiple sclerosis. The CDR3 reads CASSQLDSYEQYF. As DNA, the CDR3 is TGTGCCAGCAGTCAATTGGACAGCTACGAGCAGTACTTC.